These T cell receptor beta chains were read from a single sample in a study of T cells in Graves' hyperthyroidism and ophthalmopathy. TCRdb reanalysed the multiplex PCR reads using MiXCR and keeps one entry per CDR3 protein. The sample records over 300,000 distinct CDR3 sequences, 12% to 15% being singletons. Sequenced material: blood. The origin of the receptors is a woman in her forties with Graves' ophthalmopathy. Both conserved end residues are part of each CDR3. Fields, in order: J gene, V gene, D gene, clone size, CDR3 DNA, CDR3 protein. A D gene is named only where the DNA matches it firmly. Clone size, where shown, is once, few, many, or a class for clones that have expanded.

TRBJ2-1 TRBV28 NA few TGTGCCAGCAGTTTGGGGACGTCCCCCTACAATGAGCGGTTCTTC CASSLGTSPYNERFF
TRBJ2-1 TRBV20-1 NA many TGCAGTGCTAGAGATCGGGTGGGGTGGAACAATGAGCAGTTCTTC CSARDRVGWNNEQFF
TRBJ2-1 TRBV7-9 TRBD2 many TGTGCCAGCAGCCCCCGGGGGGGGCATGGCAATGAGCAGTTCTTC CASSPRGGHGNEQFF
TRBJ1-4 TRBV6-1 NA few TGTGCCAGCAGTAGCACTGTACTGGGGGAAAAACTGTTTTTT CASSSTVLGEKLFF
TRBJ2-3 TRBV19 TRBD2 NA TGTGCCAGTAGTATTCCCGGGGGGGCCTCAGATACGCAGTATTTT CASSIPGGASDTQYF
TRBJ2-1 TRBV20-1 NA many TGCAGTGCGGATGGGACAAACTCAGGGAATGAGCAGTTCTTC CSADGTNSGNEQFF
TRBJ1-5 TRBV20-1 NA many TGCAGTGCGGGCCGTGGGCAGAATAGCAATCAGCCCCAGCATTTT CSAGRGQNSNQPQHF
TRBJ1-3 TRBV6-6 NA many TGTGCCAGCAGTTACTACGGGGGAAGCTCTGGAAACACCATATATTTT CASSYYGGSSGNTIYF
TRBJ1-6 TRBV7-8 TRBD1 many TGTGCCAGCAGCTTAAGGACAGGAACCTCACCCCTCCACTTT CASSLRTGTSPLHF
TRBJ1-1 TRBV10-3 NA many TGTGCCATCAGTGAACGTCCAGGGAACACTGAAGCTTTCTTT CAISERPGNTEAFF
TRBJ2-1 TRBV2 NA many TGTGCCAGCAGTGAAGCGGGGGGGGCTTACTCCGGGGAGCAGTTCTTC CASSEAGGAYSGEQFF
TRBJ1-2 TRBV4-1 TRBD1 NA TGCGCCAGCAGCCACAGGACAGGCAACTATGGCTACACCTTC CASSHRTGNYGYTF
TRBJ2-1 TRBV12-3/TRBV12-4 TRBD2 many TGTGCCAGCAGTATTGGGACTAGCGGGAGTGATGAGCAGTTCTTC CASSIGTSGSDEQFF
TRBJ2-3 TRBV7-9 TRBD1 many TGTGCCAGCAGCTTAGGAAGCCTCGGACAGGGCCGCCCTACAGATACGCAGTATTTT CASSLGSLGQGRPTDTQYF
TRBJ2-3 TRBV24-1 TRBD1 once TGTGCCACCAGTGGGACAGGGAGAAGCACAGATACGCAGTATTTT CATSGTGRSTDTQYF
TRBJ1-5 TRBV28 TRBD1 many TGTGCCAGCAGTGTCCCGGGACAGTCCTGGGGGCAGCCCCAGCATTTT CASSVPGQSWGQPQHF
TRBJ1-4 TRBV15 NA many TGTGCCACGCGGACAGTTAATGAAAAACTGTTTTTT CATRTVNEKLFF
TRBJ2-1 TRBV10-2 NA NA TGCGCCAGCAGACAACTAGAAGGGCCCTACAATGAGCAGTTCTTC CASRQLEGPYNEQFF
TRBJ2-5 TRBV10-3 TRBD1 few TGTGCCATCAGTATGGTAGGACAGGGGAAAGAGACCCAGTACTTC CAISMVGQGKETQYF
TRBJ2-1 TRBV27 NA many TGTGCCAGCAGGCATACTGGGCCGTCCTACAATGAGCAGTTCTTC CASRHTGPSYNEQFF
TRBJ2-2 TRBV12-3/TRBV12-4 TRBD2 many TGTGCCAGCAGTTCGGGGGGTGGTACCGGGGAGCTGTTTTTT CASSSGGGTGELFF
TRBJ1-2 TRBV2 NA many TGTGCCAGCAGTGCTCTGGCTAACTATGGCTACACCTTC CASSALANYGYTF
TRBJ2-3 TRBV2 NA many TGTGCCAGCAGTGAAGTAGGGGGTACAGATACGCAGTATTTT CASSEVGGTDTQYF
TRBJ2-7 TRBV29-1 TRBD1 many TGCAGCGTCCAGGGGGCCGCCGAGCAGTACTTC CSVQGAAEQYF
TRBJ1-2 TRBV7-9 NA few TGTGCCAGCAGTCTTTACCCCGGGAAGCAACGGGGGGGCTACACCTTC CASSLYPGKQRGGYTF
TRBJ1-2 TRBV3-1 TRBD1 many TGTGCCAGCAGCCAAGACCTTTGGGACAGCTTCTATGGCTACACCTTC CASSQDLWDSFYGYTF
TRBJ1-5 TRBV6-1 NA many TGTGCCAGCAGTGTCGCAGGCCGGGAGGATCAGCCCCAGCATTTT CASSVAGREDQPQHF
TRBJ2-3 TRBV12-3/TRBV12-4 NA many TGTGCCAGCAGTTTATCAGCTGGGGGGTTCCTTACAGATACGCAGTATTTT CASSLSAGGFLTDTQYF
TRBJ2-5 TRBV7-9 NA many TGTGCCAGCAGCTTAGTCGGCGATGTGAAGACCCAGTACTTC CASSLVGDVKTQYF
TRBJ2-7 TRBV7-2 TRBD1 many TGTGCCAGCAGCTTTCGGACAGGGGGCTACGAGCAGTACTTC CASSFRTGGYEQYF
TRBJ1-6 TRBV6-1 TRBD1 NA TGTGCCAGCAGGAGGGTCGACAGGGGTTACGGATCACCCCTCCACTTT CASRRVDRGYGSPLHF
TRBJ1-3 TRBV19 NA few TGTGCCAGCAACATGGGACTCTCTGGAAACACCATATATTTT CASNMGLSGNTIYF
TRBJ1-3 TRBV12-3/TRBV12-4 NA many TGTGCCAGCAGTTTTGCAGGGGATAGCTCTGGAAACACCATATATTTT CASSFAGDSSGNTIYF
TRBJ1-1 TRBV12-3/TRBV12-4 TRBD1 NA TGTGCCAGCACTCTGAGGACAGGCACTGAAGCTTTCTTT CASTLRTGTEAFF
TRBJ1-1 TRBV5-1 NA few TGCGCCAGCAGCTTGGGGTTCCCGGGCAGGGACATGAACACTGAAGCTTTCTTT CASSLGFPGRDMNTEAFF
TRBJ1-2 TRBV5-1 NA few TGCGCCAGCAGGCAGGGTGTCTATGGCTACACCTTC CASRQGVYGYTF
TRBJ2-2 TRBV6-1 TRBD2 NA TGTGCCAGCAGTGTAAGGCTAGCGGGAGGGTCTCTGACGGGGACCGGGGAGCTGTTTTTT CASSVRLAGGSLTGTGELFF
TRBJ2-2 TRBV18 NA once TGTGCCAGCTCACCACTAGCGATGAACACCGGGGAGCTGTTTTTT CASSPLAMNTGELFF
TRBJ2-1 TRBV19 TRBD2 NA TGTGCCAGTAGTCCACTAGCGGGAGGTATATATGAGCAGTTCTTC CASSPLAGGIYEQFF
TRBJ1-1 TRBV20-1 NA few TGCAGTGCCACTACAGGGAAGGGTACTGAAGCTTTCTTT CSATTGKGTEAFF
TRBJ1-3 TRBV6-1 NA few TGTGCCAGCAGTGAAGCGAGGGGGGCTGGAAACACCATATATTTT CASSEARGAGNTIYF
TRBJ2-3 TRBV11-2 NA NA TGTGCCAGCAGCCCGATCCAGGGGATCGGCACAGATACGCAGTATTTT CASSPIQGIGTDTQYF
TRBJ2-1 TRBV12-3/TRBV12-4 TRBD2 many TGTGCCAGCAGTTTAGAAGCTAGCGGGGCATACAATGAGCAGTTCTTC CASSLEASGAYNEQFF
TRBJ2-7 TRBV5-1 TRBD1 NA TGCGCCAGCAGCTCTCTTACCAAGGGACAGGGCTTGGGCGAGCGGTACTTC CASSSLTKGQGLGERYF
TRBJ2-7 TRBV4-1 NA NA TGCGCCAGCAGCCAAGTTGGGGTTACCTACGAGCAGTACTTC CASSQVGVTYEQYF
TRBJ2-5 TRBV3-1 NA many TGTGCCAGCAGATTGGACTACCAAGAGACCCAGTACTTC CASRLDYQETQYF
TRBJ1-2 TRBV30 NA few TGTGCCTGGAGTGTACACATGGGTAACTATGGCTACACCTTC CAWSVHMGNYGYTF
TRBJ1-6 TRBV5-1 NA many TGCGCCAGCAGCGAGACCATGGGAAATAATTCACCCCTCCACTTT CASSETMGNNSPLHF
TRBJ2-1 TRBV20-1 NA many TGCAGTGCCCGGGGCGGGGACTACAATGAGCAGTTCTTC CSARGGDYNEQFF
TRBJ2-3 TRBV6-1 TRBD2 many TGTGCCAGCAGTCGACTAGCGGGGGACCAAGATACGCAGTATTTT CASSRLAGDQDTQYF
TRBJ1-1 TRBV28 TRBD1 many TGTGCCAGCATTCTACAGGGGGGCGGCACTGAAGCTTTCTTT CASILQGGGTEAFF
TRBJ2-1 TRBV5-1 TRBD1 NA TGCGCCAGCAGCTTGGGGACAGGGACCCACAATGAGCAGTTCTTC CASSLGTGTHNEQFF
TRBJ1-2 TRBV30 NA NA TGTGCCTGGACCCTAGGGGGGGCCGGTGGCTACACCTTC CAWTLGGAGGYTF
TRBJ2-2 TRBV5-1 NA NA TGCGCCAGCACCCGCGAGGGCCCGAACACCGGGGAGCTGTTTTTT CASTREGPNTGELFF
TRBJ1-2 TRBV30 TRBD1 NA TGTGCCTGGAGTGTCACAGGGGGATATGGCTACACCTTC CAWSVTGGYGYTF
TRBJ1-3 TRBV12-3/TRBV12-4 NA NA TGTGCCAGCAGCCCAAACATGGGGTCTGGAAACACCATATATTTT CASSPNMGSGNTIYF
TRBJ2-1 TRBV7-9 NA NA TGTGCCAGCAGCCGGGGGGCCAGCTCCTACAATGAGCAGTTCTTC CASSRGASSYNEQFF